A single T cell receptor (beta chain) is shown here with its context. The antigen is unknown. Tumor tissue was taken before any definitive surgery or chemotherapy was given. The entry originates in a study of high-grade serous ovarian cancer treatment subgroups. Study information: On average, just over 14,000 reads and several thousand unique TCR beta rearrangements were obtained per sample. Study-level points and caveats: Bulk tumor TCR sequencing gave no spatial information. Different patients shared almost no repertoire; same-patient tumors shared about 0.11 to 0.85. The analyses considered CDR3 and ignored CDR1 and CDR2.

The repertoire was sequenced with immunoSEQ multiplex PCR; TCRdb's copy has only in-frame clones and lacks some. The table lists a few thousand clones, roughly two thirds of them singletons. V shed 7 bases and J shed 9 bases, with 16 bases lying between them. Germline values: CDR1 LNHDA, CDR2 SQIVND (reference sequence). The CDR3 has 13 amino acids. The gene calls are TRBV19 and TRBJ2-1; D is unclear. The sequence was obtained from a human donor with high-grade serous ovarian cancer. Material: tumor tissue. Here the CDR3 DNA reads TGTGCCAGTAAAGTCTCCCCCGGCGGTGAGCAGTTCTTC. Translating gives CASKVSPGGEQFF.